This TCR beta chain was documented in a study of blood T cell repertoires in COVID-19. The method was immunoSEQ multiplex PCR; TCRdb's version includes in-frame clones alone and lacks a portion of them. This sample has under 200,000 clones; more than 70% occur once, and the top ten carry about 3.6%. The clonotype comes from a woman aged 45 to 65 in a cohort exposed to, infected with or recovered from COVID-19 (not recorded which). The specimen sequenced was PBMCs or T cells enriched from blood (not recorded which).

The CDR3: CASSAGGSITDTQYF. The CDR3 nucleotides are TGCGCCAGCAGTGCGGGTGGGTCTATCACAGATACGCAGTATTTT. This rearrangement joins TRBV5-1 to TRBJ2-3; TRBD2 might be the D (5 bases). V dropped 5 bases and J dropped 2 bases, with 15 bases sitting between them. Germline V gene sequence: CDR1 SGHRS, CDR2 YFSETQ. The CDR3 has 15 residues.